Following are 26 T cell receptor beta chains from one sample sequenced in a study of CD8+ T cells in alopecia areata. Extraction and reverse transcription of RNA yielded cDNA as the sequencing template. The repertoire was sequenced with immunoSEQ multiplex PCR; TCRdb's copy has only in-frame clones and lacks some. The sample lists roughly 150,000 clones, less than 75% occurring once. Specimen: CD8+ T cells sorted from blood. These receptors were obtained from a human donor in good health.

V and J are TRBV21-1 and TRBJ2-5; TRBD2, the D gene given by the table, was not confirmed from the DNA. TRBV21-1 is a known pseudogene. CDR3 size: 18 residues. For the CDR3, the DNA is TGTGCCAGCAGCAAGGGTGTCCCTAGCGGGTGGAGGAGGGAGACCCAGTACTTC. Translating it yields CASSKGVPSGWRRETQYF.

The rearrangement uses TRBV4-1 and TRBJ2-3; 10 bases agree with TRBD2. CDR1 is MGHRA and CDR2 is YSYEKL in the germline V gene. V lost 3 bases and J lost 3; bases outside the gene matches: 3. CDR3 size: 15 residues. The CDR3 loop reads CASSHIAGGTDTQYF. As DNA, the CDR3 is TGCGCCAGCAGCCATATAGCGGGAGGTACAGATACGCAGTATTTT.

This chain joins TRBV27 and TRBJ2-7; D is unresolved. Germline-derived CDR1 and CDR2 are MNHEY and SMNVEV (reference sequence). V lost 8 bases, J lost 5 bases, and 16 bases lay in between. CDR3 size: 13 residues. The DNA of the CDR3 is TGTGCCAGCTCCCTCGGGTTTATCCACGAGCAGTACTTC. Its translation: CASSLGFIHEQYF.

V gene TRBV6-5 combines with J gene TRBJ2-5; D ambiguous. V was pared by 2 bases and J by 1 base, with 8 bases between. The germline V gene has CDR1 MNHEY and CDR2 SVGAGI. CDR3 length: 14 amino acids. CDR3 sequence reads: CASSYPGLQETQYF. CDR3 DNA sequence: TGTGCCAGCAGTTACCCGGGTCTCCAAGAGACCCAGTACTTC.

The rearrangement links TRBV11-2 to TRBJ2-5; 9 bases agree with TRBD2. Germline-derived CDR1 and CDR2 are SGHAT and FQNNGV. The CDR3 sequence is 15 residues long. V shed 4 bases and J 5 bases; nucleotides not matched to a gene: 8. The CDR3 sequence: CASSSLAGHGETQYF. CDR3 coding DNA: TGTGCCAGCAGCTCACTAGCGGGTCATGGGGAGACCCAGTACTTC.

The chain has TRBV29-1 and TRBJ1-4; a possible D gene is TRBD1 (5 bases). Trimming took 7 bases from V and 2 from J, leaving 5 bases between them. Germline CDR1 reads SQVTM; CDR2 reads ANQGSEA. This CDR3 is 11 amino acids long. CDR3 in amino acids: CSGGTNEKLFF. The CDR3 nucleotides read TGCAGCGGGGGGACTAATGAAAAACTGTTTTTT.

This clone was observed a few times. The sample has other DNA sequences that encode this CDR3 too. The V call is TRBV5-6, the J call TRBJ2-3, with TRBD1 as a possible D gene (5 bases). Germline V gives CDR1 SGHDT, CDR2 YYEEEE. Trimming took 2 bases from V and 4 from J, leaving 5 bases between them. The CDR3 runs to 12 residues. The CDR3 DNA reads TGTGCCAGCAGCTTAGGGGCAGATACGCAGTATTTT. Its translation: CASSLGADTQYF.

V usage is TRBV7-2 and J usage is TRBJ2-3; D remains ambiguous. V was trimmed by 3 bases and J by 9 bases, leaving 10 bases between them. This CDR3 is built from 12 residues. Germline V gene data show CDR1 as SGHTA and CDR2 as FQGNSA. CDR3 nucleotides: TGTGCCAGCAGCTTCATCCGGGCCACGCAGTATTTT. The encoded protein is CASSFIRATQYF.

The rearrangement joins TRBV2 to TRBJ1-2; D remains unclear. The CDR3 length is 11 residues. The germline V and J ends were trimmed by 1 base and 8 bases, with 5 bases remaining between them. The germline gives CDR1 SNHLY, CDR2 FYNNEI. The CDR3 loop reads CASSEVLGYTF. CDR3 nucleotides: TGTGCCAGCAGTGAAGTGCTGGGCTACACCTTC.

V is TRBV27 and J is TRBJ1-5; D not resolved. The CDR3 has 13 amino acids. Germline V lookup: CDR1 MNHEY, CDR2 SMNVEV (reference sequence). V was shortened by 3 bases and J by 6 bases, with 9 bases between the two germline ends. The CDR3 DNA is TGTGCCAGCAGTTTTGGTGCTGGTCAGCCCCAGCATTTT. Translating it yields CASSFGAGQPQHF.

The rearrangement joins TRBV15 to TRBJ2-3; D tentatively reads TRBD1 or TRBD2 (7 bases each). V shed 6 bases and J shed 2 bases, with 24 bases lying between them. The CDR3 loop spans 18 amino acids. Germline V gene sequence: CDR1 LNHNV, CDR2 YYDKDF (reference sequence). The CDR3 spells CATRKDRVWREPTDTQYF. CDR3 nucleotide sequence: TGTGCCACCAGGAAAGACAGGGTCTGGCGGGAGCCCACAGATACGCAGTATTTT.

This clone occurred a few times. The V gene is TRBV11-2, the J gene TRBJ2-1, with 7 bases matching TRBD2. The CDR3 consists of 16 residues. The ends lost 0 bases at V and 4 bases at J; junction bases unmatched: 6. Germline V gives CDR1 SGHAT, CDR2 FQNNGV. CDR3 coding DNA: TGTGCCAGCAGCTTAGATCAGAGCGGGGCGTACAATGAGCAGTTCTTC. Encoded protein: CASSLDQSGAYNEQFF.

The V call is TRBV6-5, the J call TRBJ2-3, with D possibly TRBD1 on 6 matching bases. Looked up from germline, CDR1 is MNHEY and CDR2 is SVGAGI. This CDR3 region has 15 residues. V lost 2 bases to trimming and J lost 2 bases, with 11 bases between them. The CDR3 loop reads CASSYSGQPTDTQYF. CDR3 DNA: TGTGCCAGCAGTTACAGTGGACAGCCCACAGATACGCAGTATTTT.

This clone was picked up a small number of times. The chain has TRBV27 and TRBJ2-7, with 11 bases matching TRBD2. Germline V gene sequence: CDR1 MNHEY, CDR2 SMNVEV (reference sequence). Trimming cost V 2 bases and J 4 bases; bases outside gene matches: 1. There are 14 residues in the CDR3. The CDR3 protein is CASSLGLAGYEQYF. The CDR3 DNA reads as TGTGCCAGCAGTTTAGGACTAGCGGGTTACGAGCAGTACTTC.

This chain connects TRBV27 to TRBJ2-3; 12 bases map to TRBD2. Per germline, CDR1 MNHEY and CDR2 SMNVEV (reference sequence). Germline trimming cut 5 bases from V and 2 bases from J; bases unmatched to any gene: 5. The CDR3 totals 16 residues. This chain's CDR3 is CASSPGTSGYTDTQYF. The CDR3 region has the DNA TGTGCCAGCAGTCCGGGGACTAGCGGGTACACAGATACGCAGTATTTT.

This clone has a single count. The chain links TRBV28 to TRBJ1-5; D not certain. This CDR3 contains 13 residues. V was trimmed by 6 bases and J by 6 bases, leaving 12 bases between them. From germline, CDR1 is MDHEN and CDR2 SYDVKM. The CDR3 nucleotides are TGTGCCAGCAGCGATTCGACGAGTCAGCCCCAGCATTTT. This sequence encodes CASSDSTSQPQHF.

The rearrangement joins TRBV15 to TRBJ2-1; D unclear. CDR3 size: 13 residues. From germline, CDR1 is LNHNV and CDR2 YYDKDF (reference sequence). Trimming cost V 0 bases and J 9 bases, with 9 bases left between them. The CDR3, as DNA: TGTGCCACCAGCAGAGATAGCAGTGCTGAGCAGTTCTTC. Its translation: CATSRDSSAEQFF.

This clone was detected once. V gene TRBV29-1 combines with J gene TRBJ2-7; a weak D match, TRBD1 (6 bases). Germline V gene sequence: CDR1 SQVTM, CDR2 ANQGSEA. The CDR3 runs to 13 residues. The V and J ends lost 1 base and 5 bases respectively, with 12 bases between them. The CDR3 sequence: CSVEVRGPDEQYF. The CDR3 coding sequence is TGCAGCGTTGAAGTCAGGGGTCCGGACGAGCAGTACTTC.

This clone was seen just once. V is TRBV25-1 and J is TRBJ1-5, with D hard to call. Germline lookup yields CDR1 MGHDK and CDR2 SYGVNS. Trimming removed 1 base from V and 4 bases from J, with 11 bases in between. This CDR3 region has 15 residues. Here the CDR3 DNA reads TGTGCCAGCAGTGAATCAGGCCTTCAGAATCAGCCCCAGCATTTT. Its translation is CASSESGLQNQPQHF.

This chain joins TRBV7-9 and TRBJ2-5; D is perhaps TRBD2 (6 bases). This CDR3 is 15 amino acids long. Trimming removed 4 bases from V and 2 bases from J, with 14 bases in between. The V gene's germline CDR1 is SEHNR and CDR2 FQNEAQ (reference sequence). The CDR3: CASSWTGLMQETQYF. In nucleotides, the CDR3 is TGTGCCAGCAGCTGGACGGGACTGATGCAAGAGACCCAGTACTTC.

The chain employs TRBV5-1 and TRBJ1-4; 8 nucleotides line up with TRBD1. Germline V gives CDR1 SGHRS, CDR2 YFSETQ. The CDR3 loop spans 17 amino acids. J gave up 4 bases and V 0 bases, and 8 bases lay outside the gene matches. The CDR3: CASSLELSGQGNEKLFF. CDR3 nucleotide sequence: TGCGCCAGCAGCTTGGAGTTGTCCGGACAGGGTAATGAAAAACTGTTTTTT.

The sample holds a few counts of this clone. The chain carries TRBV29-1 and TRBJ2-2; D perhaps matches TRBD1 (5 bases). From germline, CDR1 is SQVTM and CDR2 ANQGSEA. The ends were cut back, 3 bases at V and 4 bases at J, with 12 bases in the middle. This CDR3 has 14 amino acids. The DNA of the CDR3 is TGCAGCGTTGATCTGGGGCCGGGCACCGGGGAGCTGTTTTTT. This sequence encodes CSVDLGPGTGELFF.

This chain uses TRBV29-1 with TRBJ2-1; 7 nucleotides line up with TRBD2. There are 13 residues in the CDR3. V shed 5 bases, J shed 4 bases, and the junction held 5 bases outside the gene matches. Per germline, CDR1 SQVTM and CDR2 ANQGSEA. Written as DNA, the CDR3 is TGCAGCGTTATCAAGCGGGGTTACAATGAGCAGTTCTTC. It specifies CSVIKRGYNEQFF.

The V call is TRBV27, the J call TRBJ2-7; a possible D gene is TRBD1 (6 bases). The CDR3 has 13 amino acids. Germline-derived CDR1 and CDR2 are MNHEY and SMNVEV (reference sequence). V was clipped by 3 bases and J by 10 bases, with 16 bases between them. CDR3 sequence (DNA): TGTGCCAGCAGTTTCTCCGCCTGGGGACACCAGTACTTC. It is translated as CASSFSAWGHQYF.

The gene calls are TRBV11-2 and TRBJ1-2; D is perhaps TRBD1 (5 bases). Germline assignment: CDR1 SGHAT and CDR2 FQNNGV. Trimming took off 3 bases at V and 4 bases at J, with 15 bases between the two ends. The CDR3 extends over 15 amino acids. CDR3 in amino acids: CASSFSGTGGYGYTF. The CDR3 DNA sequence: TGTGCCAGCAGCTTTAGCGGGACGGGCGGCTATGGCTACACCTTC.

The chain couples TRBV6-5 to TRBJ2-2, with D perhaps TRBD2 (5 bases). The germline V and J ends were trimmed by 8 bases and 7 bases, with 5 bases remaining between them. Germline V lookup: CDR1 MNHEY, CDR2 SVGAGI. This CDR3 spans 10 amino acids. CDR3 in amino acids: CASGSGELFF. DNA for the CDR3: TGTGCCAGCGGGAGCGGGGAGCTGTTTTTT.